This TCR beta chain is drawn from a study of blood T cell repertoires in COVID-19. Study as a whole: The analysed material was cDNA or gDNA that came from T cells, B-cell-depleted T cells, or PBMCs.

Germline trimming cut 4 bases from V and 9 bases from J; bases unmatched to any gene: 10. The CDR3 contains 14 residues. CDR1 and CDR2 from the germline V gene are SGDLS and YYNGEE. Per the authors' pipeline: Reference gene primer amplification gave estimated nucleated cell counts. Only in-frame clones appear in the TCRdb table, and some are missing; sequencing was by immunoSEQ multiplex PCR. The V and J calls and clone size come from that table; D and trimming were worked out from the DNA. In the table there are under 350,000 clones, around 89% of which are singletons. The chain recombines TRBV9 with TRBJ2-7, with 10 bases that match TRBD1. Sequences were obtained from peripheral blood. This clonotype was sampled from a man between 35 and 55 years old with acute or convalescent COVID-19. Written as DNA, the CDR3 is TGTGCCAGCAGCCCAGACCCGGGACAGGGGCGGCAGTACTTC. Protein: CASSPDPGQGRQYF.